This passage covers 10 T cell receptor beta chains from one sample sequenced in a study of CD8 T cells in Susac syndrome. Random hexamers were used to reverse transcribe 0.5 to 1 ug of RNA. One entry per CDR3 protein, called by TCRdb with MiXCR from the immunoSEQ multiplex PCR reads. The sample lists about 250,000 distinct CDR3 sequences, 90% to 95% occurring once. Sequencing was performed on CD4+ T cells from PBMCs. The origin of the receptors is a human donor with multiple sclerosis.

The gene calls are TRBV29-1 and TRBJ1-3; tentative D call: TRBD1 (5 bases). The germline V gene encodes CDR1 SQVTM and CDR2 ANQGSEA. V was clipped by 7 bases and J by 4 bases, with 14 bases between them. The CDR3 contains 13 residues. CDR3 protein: CSATTVVGNTIYF. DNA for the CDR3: TGCAGCGCCACGACAGTAGTGGGAAACACCATATATTTT.

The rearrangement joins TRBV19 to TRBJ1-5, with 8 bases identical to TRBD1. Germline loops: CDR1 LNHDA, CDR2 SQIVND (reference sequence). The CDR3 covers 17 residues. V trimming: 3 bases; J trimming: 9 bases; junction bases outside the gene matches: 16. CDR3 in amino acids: CASSIGGTGQLIWPQHF. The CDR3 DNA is TGTGCCAGTAGTATTGGAGGGACAGGCCAGCTCATTTGGCCCCAGCATTTT.

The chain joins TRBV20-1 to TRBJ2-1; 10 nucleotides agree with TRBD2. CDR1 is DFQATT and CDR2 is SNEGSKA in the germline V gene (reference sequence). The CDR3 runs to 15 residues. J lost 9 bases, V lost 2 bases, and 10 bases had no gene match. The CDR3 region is CSARSPAGGDGEQFF. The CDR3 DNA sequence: TGCAGTGCTAGATCTCCAGCGGGAGGGGATGGTGAGCAGTTCTTC.

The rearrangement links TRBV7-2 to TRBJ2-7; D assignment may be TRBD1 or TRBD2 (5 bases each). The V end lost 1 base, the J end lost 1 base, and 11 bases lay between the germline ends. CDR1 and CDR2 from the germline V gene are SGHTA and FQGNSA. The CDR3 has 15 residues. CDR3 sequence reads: CASSLGGRGSYEQYV. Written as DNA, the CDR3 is TGTGCCAGCAGCTTAGGGGGCCGGGGTTCCTACGAGCAGTACGTC.

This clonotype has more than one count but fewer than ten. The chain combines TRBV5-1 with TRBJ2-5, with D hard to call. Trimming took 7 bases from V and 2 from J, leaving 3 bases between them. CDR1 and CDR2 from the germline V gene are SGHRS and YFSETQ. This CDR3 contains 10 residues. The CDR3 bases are TGCGCCAGCGGACAAGAGACCCAGTACTTC. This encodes CASGQETQYF.

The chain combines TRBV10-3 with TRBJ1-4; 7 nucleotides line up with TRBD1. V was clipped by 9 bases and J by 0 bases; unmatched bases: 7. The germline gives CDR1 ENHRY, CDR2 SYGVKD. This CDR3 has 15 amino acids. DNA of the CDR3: TGTGCCATAGGGGGCGCCGGCACAACTAATGAAAAACTGTTTTTT. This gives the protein CAIGGAGTTNEKLFF.

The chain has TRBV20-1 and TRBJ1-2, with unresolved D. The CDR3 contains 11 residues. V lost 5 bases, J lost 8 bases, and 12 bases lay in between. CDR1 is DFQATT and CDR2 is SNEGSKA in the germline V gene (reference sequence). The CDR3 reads CSAAIEEGYTF. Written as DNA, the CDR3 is TGCAGTGCTGCCATTGAGGAGGGCTACACCTTC.

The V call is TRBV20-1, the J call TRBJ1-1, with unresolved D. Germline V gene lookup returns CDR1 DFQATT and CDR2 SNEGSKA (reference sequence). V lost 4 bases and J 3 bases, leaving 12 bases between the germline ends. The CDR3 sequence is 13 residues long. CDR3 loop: CSANERADTEAFF. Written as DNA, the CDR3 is TGCAGTGCTAACGAGAGGGCGGACACTGAAGCTTTCTTT.

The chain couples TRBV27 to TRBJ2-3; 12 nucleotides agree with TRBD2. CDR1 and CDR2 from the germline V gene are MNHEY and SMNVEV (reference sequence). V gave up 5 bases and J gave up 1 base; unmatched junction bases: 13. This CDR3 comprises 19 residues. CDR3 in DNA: TGTGCCAGCAGTCTTCGCAGGCCTAGCGGGAGGGCCGGCACAGATACGCAGTATTTT. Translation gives CASSLRRPSGRAGTDTQYF.

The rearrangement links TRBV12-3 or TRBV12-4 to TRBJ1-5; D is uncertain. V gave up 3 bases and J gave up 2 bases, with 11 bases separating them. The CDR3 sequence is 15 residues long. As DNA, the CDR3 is TGTGCCAGCAGTTTCGGCCCGGGTGGCAATCAGCCCCAGCATTTT. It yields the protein CASSFGPGGNQPQHF.